Listed below are T cell receptor beta chains from one sample, sequenced in a study of blood T cell repertoires in COVID-19. Here immunoSEQ multiplex PCR was the method, and the copy in TCRdb shows in-frame clones only, minus some. The sample consists of about 88,000 clones, roughly 88% of them appearing once. The specimen was peripheral blood. The receptors come from a human donor in a cohort sampled during active COVID-19. The CDR3 runs from the conserved cysteine through the conserved F or W. The D gene is left open where the match is weak. Size is omitted from some rows. Given values are once, few, many or a class for expanded clones.

CASSVATGVNEQFF	TGTGCCAGCAGCGTAGCTACGGGTGTCAATGAGCAGTTCTTC	NA	TRBV9	TRBJ2-1	NA
CASSPPAAGGEQYF	TGTGCCAGCAGCCCCCCTGCAGCAGGTGGAGAGCAGTACTTC	NA	TRBV7-9	TRBJ2-7	NA
CASSLGTGIGGYTF	TGTGCCAGCAGTTTGGGGACAGGGATCGGTGGCTACACCTTC	NA	TRBV6-5	TRBJ1-2	TRBD1
CASSVAGATYNEQFF	TGTGCCAGCAGCGTAGCAGGGGCTACCTACAATGAGCAGTTCTTC	NA	TRBV9	TRBJ2-1	NA
CASSDINWRGNYGYTF	TGTGCCAGCAGTGATATCAATTGGAGGGGTAACTATGGCTACACCTTC	NA	TRBV6-1	TRBJ1-2	NA
CASSSLDGLGTGELFF	TGTGCCAGCAGCTCACTAGACGGGCTGGGCACCGGGGAGCTGTTTTTT	few	TRBV7-2	TRBJ2-2	NA
CASSQGSSGSYEQYF	TGTGCCAGCAGCCAGGGGTCTAGCGGTTCCTACGAGCAGTACTTC	NA	TRBV9	TRBJ2-7	NA
CAISENVAVGDTQYF	TGTGCCATCAGTGAGAACGTAGCAGTAGGAGATACGCAGTATTTT	NA	TRBV10-3	TRBJ2-3	NA
CASSRGILAGDGDTQYF	TGTGCCAGCAGCCGAGGGATCCTAGCGGGAGATGGAGATACGCAGTATTTT	NA	TRBV7-8	TRBJ2-3	TRBD2
CASSDRVGNQPQHF	TGTGCCAGCAGCGACAGGGTGGGCAATCAGCCCCAGCATTTT	NA	TRBV2	TRBJ1-5	TRBD1
CASSRRGAVNQPQHF	TGTGCCAGCAGCCGACGGGGGGCTGTGAATCAGCCCCAGCATTTT	NA	TRBV5-6	TRBJ1-5	NA
CASSFLLGQGYEQYF	TGTGCCAGCAGCTTTCTTTTAGGACAGGGATACGAGCAGTACTTC	NA	TRBV5-5	TRBJ2-7	TRBD1
CASSIIGEVSDEQYF	TGTGCCAGTAGTATCATCGGGGAGGTATCGGACGAGCAGTACTTC	NA	TRBV19	TRBJ2-7	NA
CASRDKFYGYTF	TGTGCCAGCAGGGACAAATTCTATGGCTACACCTTC	NA	TRBV5-5	TRBJ1-2	NA
CASSDTKTPAGSPGNTIYF	TGCGCCAGCAGTGATACAAAAACTCCGGCAGGCAGTCCTGGAAACACCATATATTTT	NA	TRBV10-1	TRBJ1-3	NA
CASSSGLAGVDEQFF	TGTGCCAGCAGCTCGGGACTAGCGGGAGTTGATGAGCAGTTCTTC	NA	TRBV11-2	TRBJ2-1	TRBD2
CASSLDRGADTQYF	TGTGCCAGCAGCTTAGACAGGGGGGCAGATACGCAGTATTTT	NA	TRBV7-9	TRBJ2-3	TRBD1